This TCR beta chain was identified during a study of human T cells and chemical hapten exposure. Study results and limitations: High-frequency TCRs, those above 1 in 1000, stayed the same after DPC sensitization. Expanded TCRs clustered into significantly more large CDR3 similarity groups than controls, the analysis revealed.

This clonotype was picked up many times. Its antigen is still unknown. The study's library attached unique molecular identifiers to single cDNA molecules. TCRdb recomputed calls from the RACE reads with MiXCR, one row per CDR3 protein. The repertoire holds some 81,000 distinct CDR3 sequences, with roughly 11% as singletons. The CDR3 has 12 residues. The V gene's germline CDR1 is SQVTM and CDR2 ANQGSEA. Trimming at V came to 7 bases and at J to 1 base, leaving 3 bases not matched to a gene. This sample's time point: patch test 2, 6 weeks after DPC sensitization. Noted treatment: therapeutic diphenylcyclopropenone sensitization with weekly scalp DPC.

The rearrangement links TRBV29-1 to TRBJ1-1; 7 bases line up with TRBD1. The receptor comes from a man between 18 and 35 years old with alopecia areata. Some clones in this sample may be carry-over from other donors' samples. The material was whole blood, obtained in connection with sensitization to the hapten diphenylcyclopropenone (DPC). The CDR3 reads CSGTGQNTEAFF. The CDR3 nucleotides are TGCAGCGGGACAGGCCAGAACACTGAAGCTTTCTTT.